This T cell receptor (beta chain) is drawn from a study of human thymus T cells. Study results and caveats: Unrelated individuals reportedly shared highly overlapping thymic TCR repertoires.

A note on this clone: Antigen: not known.

The thymus was resected at corrective cardiac surgery. V shed 4 bases, J shed 7 bases, and the junction held 10 bases outside the gene matches. The CDR3 totals 14 residues. The germline V gene encodes CDR1 SGHDT and CDR2 YYEEEE. Method: immunoSEQ multiplex PCR; TCRdb's copy keeps in-frame clones and lacks some. The data contain some 130,000 clones, about 93% of them singletons. The chain uses TRBV5-6 and TRBJ1-2; 7 positions agree with TRBD1. This receptor was identified in a boy under three years old with a congenital heart defect but otherwise immunologically healthy. The sequencing sample was made of thymus tissue. The CDR3 sequence: CASSPGQAHVGYTF. The CDR3 DNA is TGTGCCAGCAGCCCTGGACAGGCCCATGTTGGCTACACCTTC.